The 28 T cell receptor beta chains below come from one sample, sequenced in a study of shared clonotypes between healthy human individuals. The method was immunoSEQ multiplex PCR; TCRdb's version includes in-frame clones alone and lacks a portion of them. The data hold about 1.1 million clones, with approximately 78% observed a single time. Material: memory CD4+ T cells from PBMCs. The subset was: CD45RA-negative fraction. The receptors originated from a man between 18 and 29 years old in good health. Some clones in this sample may be carry-over from other donors' samples.

The sample holds a few counts of this clone. The rearrangement joins TRBV5-4 to TRBJ1-3, with TRBD1 matching over 9 bases. The CDR3 covers 15 residues. CDR1 and CDR2 (germline): SGHNT, YYREEE (reference sequence). Germline trimming cut 4 bases from V and 1 base from J; bases unmatched to any gene: 3. The CDR3 nucleotides read TGTGCCAGCAGCCTCGACAGGGGGTCTGGAAACACCATATATTTT. Amino acid sequence: CASSLDRGSGNTIYF.

Points on this clone: This sample also contains other DNA sequences that code for the same CDR3. V gene TRBV27 combines with J gene TRBJ2-5; D is perhaps TRBD1 (6 bases). The V gene lost 5 bases and the J gene lost 7 bases, with 11 bases spanning the gap. The germline V gene encodes CDR1 MNHEY and CDR2 SMNVEV (reference sequence). The CDR3 runs 12 residues. This CDR3 reads CASSGVGGTQYF. The CDR3 DNA sequence: TGTGCCAGCAGTGGGGTAGGGGGGACCCAGTACTTC.

The chain recombines TRBV28 with TRBJ2-7; weak D call: TRBD2 (5 bases). The CDR3 has 15 residues. V lost 8 bases and J 0 bases, leaving 17 bases between the germline ends. The germline V gene encodes CDR1 MDHEN and CDR2 SYDVKM. The DNA of the CDR3 is TGTGCCAGCCGCCGCCCGGGGTCCCCCTCCTACGAGCAGTACTTC. Amino acid sequence: CASRRPGSPSYEQYF.

The V call is TRBV6-5, the J call TRBJ2-3, with D unclear. V was pared by 6 bases and J by 7 bases, with 20 bases between. Germline assignment: CDR1 MNHEY and CDR2 SVGAGI. This CDR3 contains 15 residues. CDR3 DNA: TGTGCCAGCAGCCAAAGGGCTAGTGGTATCAATACGCAGTATTTT. The encoded protein is CASSQRASGINTQYF.

About this clone: The sample holds other DNA sequences that translate to the same CDR3. This rearrangement joins TRBV5-1 to TRBJ2-5; D is ambiguous. Germline assignment: CDR1 SGHRS and CDR2 YFSETQ. The V and J ends lost 4 bases and 4 bases respectively, with 5 bases between them. CDR3 size: 11 residues. The CDR3 loop is CASSDLETQYF. CDR3 nucleotides: TGCGCCAGCAGCGATTTAGAGACCCAGTACTTC.

This CDR3 reads CASSHGQGSYAEQYF. The CDR3 DNA reads TGTGCCAGCAGCCACGGACAGGGGTCTTACGCCGAGCAGTACTTC. V usage is TRBV7-9 and J usage is TRBJ2-7; TRBD1 matches 9 bases. This CDR3 has 15 residues. The trim removed 5 bases at V and 6 bases at J, leaving 11 bases unmatched. Germline loops: CDR1 SEHNR, CDR2 FQNEAQ (reference sequence).

This clone has just one count. The chain has TRBV2 and TRBJ2-3, with D possibly TRBD2 on 5 matching bases. The CDR3 covers 14 residues. Germline V CDR1 and CDR2: SNHLY, FYNNEI. Trimming removed 4 bases from V and 1 base from J, with 9 bases in between. The CDR3: CASSAQRGTDTQYF. In DNA, the CDR3 is TGTGCCAGCAGTGCACAGAGGGGCACAGATACGCAGTATTTT.

The chain has TRBV7-9 and TRBJ1-2; 8 nucleotides agree with TRBD1. The CDR3 has 14 amino acids. Germline V CDR1 and CDR2: SEHNR, FQNEAQ (reference sequence). J lost 7 bases, V lost 5 bases, and 9 bases had no gene match. The CDR3 coding sequence is TGTGCCAGCAGCCCACAGGGGGGGGTGGTTGGCTACACCTTC. Protein product: CASSPQGGVVGYTF.

V gene TRBV7-9 combines with J gene TRBJ1-2; D is uncertain. Germline V gene lookup returns CDR1 SEHNR and CDR2 FQNEAQ (reference sequence). The CDR3 sequence is 13 residues long. V gave up 7 bases and J gave up 3 bases, with 12 bases separating them. CDR3 coding DNA: TGTGCCAGCACCCCCGTTAGGTACTATGGCTACACCTTC. This gives the protein CASTPVRYYGYTF.

The chain links TRBV5-1 to TRBJ2-7, with D possibly matching TRBD2 (6 bases). With 4 bases removed from V and 2 bases from J, the gap between germline ends came to 13 bases. Germline V gene lookup returns CDR1 SGHRS and CDR2 YFSETQ. This CDR3 region has 14 residues. CDR3: CASSREGGPYEQYF. The CDR3 DNA follows: TGCGCCAGCAGCCGCGAGGGAGGCCCCTACGAGCAGTACTTC.

This clone showed up just once. J is TRBJ2-3 and V is TRBV30; D gene ambiguous. CDR3 length equals 14 residues. Looked up from germline, CDR1 is GTSNPN and CDR2 is SVGIG (reference sequence). V was shortened by 4 bases and J by 1 base, with 12 bases between the two germline ends. Written as DNA, the CDR3 is TGTGCCTGGACGGACGGGCGCGGCACAGATACGCAGTATTTT. Translating gives CAWTDGRGTDTQYF. Together with reference TRBV30 and TRBJ2-3, the CDR3 gives the full variable domain: SQTIHQWPATLVQPVGSPLSLECTVEGTSNPNLYWYRQAAGRGLQLLFYSVGIGQISSEVPQNLSASRPQDRQFILSSKKLLLSDSGFYLCAWTDGRGTDTQYFGPGTRLTVL.

In its sample, this clone was seen a few times. The chain has TRBV21-1 and TRBJ2-2. TRBV21-1 is recorded as a pseudogene. The CDR3 extends over 19 amino acids. CDR3 nucleotides: TGTGCCAGCAGCAGAGCCAGAGGGACGGAGGACCAGAACACCGGGGAGCTGTTTTTT. It specifies CASSRARGTEDQNTGELFF.

The chain recombines TRBV7-3 with TRBJ2-1, with a possible D match to TRBD2 (6 bases). Germline V gives CDR1 SGHTA, CDR2 FQGTGA. The V end lost 2 bases, the J end lost 4 bases, and 15 bases lay between the germline ends. The CDR3 is made up of 16 amino acids. Here the CDR3 reads CASSLGVGTDYNEQFF. For the CDR3, the DNA is TGTGCCAGCAGCTTAGGAGTCGGGACTGATTACAATGAGCAGTTCTTC.

The rearrangement joins TRBV5-1 to TRBJ2-5; D gene uncertain. Between the trimmed V and J ends, which lost 1 base and 1 base, there was a span of 8 bases. CDR3 length: 14 residues. Germline CDR1 and CDR2: SGHRS and YFSETQ. CDR3 sequence: CASSLIDPQETQYF. CDR3 nucleotides: TGCGCCAGCAGCTTGATAGACCCCCAAGAGACCCAGTACTTC.

Comment on this clone: Other DNA sequences in the sample encode the same CDR3. V is TRBV2 and J is TRBJ1-1, with D perhaps TRBD1 (5 bases). CDR1 SNHLY and CDR2 FYNNEI come from the germline V gene. With 1 base removed from V and 5 bases from J, the gap between germline ends came to 8 bases. The CDR3 loop spans 13 amino acids. CDR3: CASSEGGGTEAFF. The CDR3, as DNA: TGTGCCAGCAGTGAAGGGGGGGGGACTGAAGCTTTCTTT. The full variable domain, in which reference TRBV2 and TRBJ1-1 provide the parts outside the CDR3, is EPEVTQTPSHQVTQMGQEVILRCVPISNHLYFYWYRQILGQKVEFLVSFYNNEISEKSEIFDDQFSVERPDGSNFTLKIRSTKLEDSAMYFCASSEGGGTEAFFGQGTRLTVV.

This clone showed up just a few times. The chain combines TRBV30 with TRBJ1-1; D possibly corresponds to TRBD1 (6 bases). In germline, CDR1 is GTSNPN, CDR2 SVGIG (reference sequence). The germline V and J ends were trimmed by 3 bases and 0 bases, with 17 bases remaining between them. The CDR3 covers 16 residues. In DNA form, the CDR3 reads TGTGCCTGGAGGCATATCCACAGGGAAATGAACACTGAAGCTTTCTTT. Translation: CAWRHIHREMNTEAFF.

V usage is TRBV9 and J usage is TRBJ1-2, with a weak D call TRBD1 (6 bases). The V end was cut by 0 bases, the J end by 7 bases, with 10 bases between. The CDR3 length is 13 residues. Germline V gene data show CDR1 as SGDLS and CDR2 as YYNGEE. CDR3 region: CASSVGGAPGYTF. DNA for the CDR3: TGTGCCAGCAGCGTAGGGGGGGCACCTGGCTACACCTTC. The full variable domain, with the rest looked up from reference TRBV9 and TRBJ1-2, is DSGVTQTPKHLITATGQRVTLRCSPRSGDLSVYWYQQSLDQGLQFLIQYYNGEERAKGNILERFSAQQFPDLHSELNLSSLELGDSALYFCASSVGGAPGYTFGSGTRLTVV.

The chain joins TRBV5-1 to TRBJ1-4; D is unresolved. Germline CDR1 and CDR2: SGHRS and YFSETQ. Trimming took 4 bases from V and 6 from J, leaving 13 bases between them. This CDR3 is built from 14 residues. Here the CDR3 DNA reads TGCGCCAGCAGCCTAGAATTCGCGGATGAAAAACTGTTTTTT. It is translated as CASSLEFADEKLFF. The variable domain in full, with the rest retrieved from reference TRBV5-1 and TRBJ1-4, is KAGVTQTPRYLIKTRGQQVTLSCSPISGHRSVSWYQQTPGQGLQFLFEYFSETQRNKGNFPGRFSGRQFSNSRSEMNVSTLELGDSALYLCASSLEFADEKLFFGSGTQLSVL.

The chain uses TRBV28 and TRBJ1-2; D unresolved. Trimming removed 10 bases from V and 4 bases from J, with 19 bases in between. Germline CDR1 MDHEN, CDR2 SYDVKM. The CDR3 covers 14 residues. The CDR3 spells CATYNSGTVYGYTF. The DNA of the CDR3 is TGTGCCACCTATAACTCTGGCACCGTCTATGGCTACACCTTC.

This chain uses TRBV5-6 with TRBJ1-2; 8 bases agree with TRBD1. Germline values: CDR1 SGHDT, CDR2 YYEEEE. V was clipped by 0 bases and J by 8 bases; unmatched bases: 6. The CDR3 length is 14 residues. The CDR3, as DNA: TGTGCCAGCAGCTTGGGTTCGACAGGGGCGGGCTACACCTTC. Translating it yields CASSLGSTGAGYTF.

The gene calls are TRBV7-2 and TRBJ1-1, with D possibly matching TRBD1 (5 bases). Trimming shortened V by 2 bases and J by 4 bases, and 14 bases separated the two germline ends. Germline V gene lookup returns CDR1 SGHTA and CDR2 FQGNSA. This CDR3 spans 15 amino acids. This chain's CDR3 is CASSLRQGSGTEAFF. The CDR3, as DNA: TGTGCCAGCAGCTTAAGGCAGGGAAGCGGCACTGAAGCTTTCTTT.

The chain recombines TRBV10-3 with TRBJ2-5, with D hard to call. Trimming removed 3 bases from V and 5 bases from J, with 10 bases in between. The CDR3 is made up of 13 amino acids. Looked up from germline, CDR1 is ENHRY and CDR2 is SYGVKD. This CDR3 reads CAISDRVGETQYF. The CDR3 DNA follows: TGTGCCATCAGTGACCGGGTGGGGGAGACCCAGTACTTC.

The V gene is TRBV28, the J gene TRBJ2-4; D is perhaps TRBD2 (5 bases). CDR1 and CDR2 (germline): MDHEN, SYDVKM. The germline V and J ends were trimmed by 2 bases and 4 bases, with 18 bases remaining between them. The CDR3 is made up of 17 amino acids. The CDR3 here is CASSLAGGRLVKNIQYF. The CDR3, as DNA: TGTGCCAGCAGTTTAGCAGGAGGTAGACTTGTGAAAAACATTCAGTACTTC.

This sequence joins TRBV19 and TRBJ1-3; D call uncertain. Germline CDR1 is LNHDA and CDR2 is SQIVND (reference sequence). The CDR3 contains 15 residues. V was pared by 5 bases and J by 0 bases, with 11 bases between. CDR3 region: CASSVVGNSGNTIYF. The CDR3 nucleotides are TGTGCCAGTAGTGTGGTGGGAAACTCTGGAAACACCATATATTTT.

Points on this clone: A much bigger clone sits one base away, suggesting this may be a read error. Here the CDR3 DNA reads TGTGCCAGCAGCTTTACAGAGAACACTGAAGCTTTCTTT. Amino acid sequence: CASSFTENTEAFF. This chain uses TRBV11-2 with TRBJ1-1, with no clear D. The CDR3 spans 13 residues. From germline, CDR1 is SGHAT and CDR2 FQNNGV. Trimming shortened V by 3 bases and J by 1 base, and 6 bases separated the two germline ends.

This rearrangement joins TRBV6-5 to TRBJ2-7; a weak D match, TRBD2 (5 bases). Germline CDR1 MNHEY, CDR2 SVGAGI. The CDR3 length is 15 residues. The V end lost 2 bases, the J end lost 4 bases, and 15 bases lay between the germline ends. This chain's CDR3 is CASSYTFHGDYEQYF. The CDR3, as DNA: TGTGCCAGCAGTTACACCTTTCACGGGGATTACGAGCAGTACTTC.

The chain couples TRBV7-2 to TRBJ1-2, with a tentative D call TRBD1 (5 bases). The CDR3 covers 14 residues. Trimming shortened V by 8 bases and J by 8 bases, and 21 bases separated the two germline ends. Germline assignment: CDR1 SGHTA and CDR2 FQGNSA. For the CDR3, the DNA is TGTGCCAGCGGCATGGGGTGGGGGTCGAACGGCTACACCTTC. Translation gives CASGMGWGSNGYTF.

The chain is built from TRBV18 and TRBJ2-3; D gene uncertain. Trimming removed 3 bases at V and 6 bases at J, with 10 bases between. Germline lookup yields CDR1 KGHSH and CDR2 LQKENI. The length of the CDR3 is 13 residues. CDR3 amino acids: CASSPGVLDTQYF. CDR3 DNA sequence: TGTGCCAGCTCACCTGGTGTCCTCGATACGCAGTATTTT.